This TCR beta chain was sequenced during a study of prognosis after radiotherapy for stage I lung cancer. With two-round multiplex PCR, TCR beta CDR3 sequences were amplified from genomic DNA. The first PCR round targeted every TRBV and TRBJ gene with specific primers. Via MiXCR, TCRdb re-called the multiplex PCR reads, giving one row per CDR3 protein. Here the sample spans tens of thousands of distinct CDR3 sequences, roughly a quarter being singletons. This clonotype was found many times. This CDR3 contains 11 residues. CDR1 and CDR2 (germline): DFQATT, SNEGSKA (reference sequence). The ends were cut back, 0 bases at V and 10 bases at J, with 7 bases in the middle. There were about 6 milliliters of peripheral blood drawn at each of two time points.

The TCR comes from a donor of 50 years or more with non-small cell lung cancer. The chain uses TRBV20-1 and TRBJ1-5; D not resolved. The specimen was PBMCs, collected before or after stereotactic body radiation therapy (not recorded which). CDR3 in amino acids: CSARDSGPQHF. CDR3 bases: TGCAGTGCTAGAGATTCGGGACCCCAGCATTTT.